The 5 T cell receptor beta chains presented below share a single source sample, sequenced in a study of graft-versus-host responses after intestinal transplantation. Repertoires were generated with immunoSEQ multiplex PCR, while TCRdb's copy carries only in-frame clones and drops some. The sample shows approximately 99,000 clones, roughly 91% of them seen only once. Antigens of these TCRs are unknown. Sequencing used unstimulated CD4+ T cells sorted from spleen or lymph node cells, obtained before transplant. Every receptor here comes from a human donor who was the organ donor for an intestinal transplant.

The rearrangement links TRBV7-9 to TRBJ1-2; D possibly corresponds to TRBD1 (5 bases). This CDR3 has 14 amino acids. V shed 1 base and J shed 1 base, with 7 bases lying between them. CDR1 and CDR2 from the germline V gene are SEHNR and FQNEAQ (reference sequence). Here the CDR3 reads CASSLGGGNYGYTF. Here the CDR3 DNA reads TGTGCCAGCAGCTTAGGGGGCGGTAACTATGGCTACACCTTC.

The V gene is TRBV15, the J gene TRBJ1-6; perhaps TRBD1 as D (5 bases). The CDR3 spans 14 residues. Germline CDR1 and CDR2: LNHNV and YYDKDF (reference sequence). V lost 3 bases and J lost 10, with 13 bases in between. The CDR3 loop is CATSSQGLGSPLHF. The CDR3 DNA follows: TGTGCCACCAGCAGTCAGGGTTTGGGCTCACCCCTCCACTTT.

V gene TRBV15 combines with J gene TRBJ1-1; tentatively, D is TRBD1 (6 bases). Germline V CDR1 and CDR2: LNHNV, YYDKDF (reference sequence). With 0 bases removed from V and 5 bases from J, the gap between germline ends came to 22 bases. This CDR3 has 18 residues. CDR3 DNA sequence: TGTGCCACCAGCAGAGATGTGGTCCTCCGGGGGGGCCGGACTGAAGCTTTCTTT. This sequence encodes CATSRDVVLRGGRTEAFF.

The V and J genes are TRBV5-6 and TRBJ1-5, with D hard to call. CDR1 is SGHDT and CDR2 is YYEEEE in the germline V gene. V shed 1 base and J shed 6 bases, with 5 bases lying between them. The CDR3 has 12 residues. The CDR3 DNA reads TGTGCCAGCAGCTTGATCGGTCAGCCCCAGCATTTT. This sequence encodes CASSLIGQPQHF.

The chain links TRBV27 to TRBJ1-2, with D unresolved. V lost 5 bases and J 5 bases, leaving 9 bases between the germline ends. This CDR3 comprises 12 residues. Germline values: CDR1 MNHEY, CDR2 SMNVEV (reference sequence). The CDR3 DNA sequence: TGTGCCAGCAGTCTTTCGGGGTATGGCTACACCTTC. Translating gives CASSLSGYGYTF.